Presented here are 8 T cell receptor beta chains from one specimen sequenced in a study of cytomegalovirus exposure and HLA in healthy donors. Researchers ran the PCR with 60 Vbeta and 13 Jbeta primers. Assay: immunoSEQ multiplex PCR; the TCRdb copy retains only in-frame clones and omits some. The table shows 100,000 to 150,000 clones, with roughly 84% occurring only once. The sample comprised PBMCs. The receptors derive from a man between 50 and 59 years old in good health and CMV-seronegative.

The chain's CDR3 is CASQGSYEQYF. The CDR3 bases are TGTGCCAGTCAGGGGTCCTACGAGCAGTACTTC. The rearrangement links TRBV18 to TRBJ2-7; a weak D match, TRBD1 (6 bases). The CDR3 has 11 amino acids. Trimming stripped 9 bases from V and 1 base from J, with 7 bases between. Germline V gives CDR1 KGHSH, CDR2 LQKENI.

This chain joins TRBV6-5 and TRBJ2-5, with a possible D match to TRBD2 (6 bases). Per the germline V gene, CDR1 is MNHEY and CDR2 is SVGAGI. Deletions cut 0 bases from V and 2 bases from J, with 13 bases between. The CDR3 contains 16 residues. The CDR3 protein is CASSYSGGVGQETQYF. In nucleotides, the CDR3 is TGTGCCAGCAGTTACTCGGGCGGGGTGGGACAAGAGACCCAGTACTTC.

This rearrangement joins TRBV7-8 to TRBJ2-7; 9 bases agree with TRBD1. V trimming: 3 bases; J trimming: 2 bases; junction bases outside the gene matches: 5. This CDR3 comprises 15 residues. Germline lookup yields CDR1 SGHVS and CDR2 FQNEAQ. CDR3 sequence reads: CASSLGQGVTYEQYF. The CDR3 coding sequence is TGTGCCAGCAGCTTGGGACAGGGTGTGACCTACGAGCAGTACTTC.

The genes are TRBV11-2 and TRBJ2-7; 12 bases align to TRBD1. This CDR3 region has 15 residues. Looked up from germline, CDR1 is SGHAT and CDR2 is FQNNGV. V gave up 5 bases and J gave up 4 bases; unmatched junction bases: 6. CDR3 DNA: TGTGCCAGCAGCCGCCCGGGACAGGGGGCTTACGAGCAGTACTTC. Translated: CASSRPGQGAYEQYF.

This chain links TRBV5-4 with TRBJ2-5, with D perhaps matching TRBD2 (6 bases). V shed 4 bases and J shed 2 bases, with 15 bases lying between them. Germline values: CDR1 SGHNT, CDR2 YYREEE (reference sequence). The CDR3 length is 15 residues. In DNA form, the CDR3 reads TGTGCCAGCAGCCCGGGGAGGCCCAGTCAAGAGACCCAGTACTTC. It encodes CASSPGRPSQETQYF.

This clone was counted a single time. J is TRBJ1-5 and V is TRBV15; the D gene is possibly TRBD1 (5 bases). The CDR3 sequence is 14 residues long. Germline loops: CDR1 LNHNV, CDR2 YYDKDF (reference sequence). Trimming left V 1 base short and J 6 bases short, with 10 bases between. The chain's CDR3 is CATSRGGEGQPQHF. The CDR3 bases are TGTGCCACCAGCAGAGGAGGGGAGGGTCAGCCCCAGCATTTT.

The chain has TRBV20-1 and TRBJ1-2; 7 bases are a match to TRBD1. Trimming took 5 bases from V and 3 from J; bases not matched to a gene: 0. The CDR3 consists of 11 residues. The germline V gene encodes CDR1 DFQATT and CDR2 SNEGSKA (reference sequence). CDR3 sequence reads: CSAGTDYGYTF. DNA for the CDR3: TGCAGTGCTGGGACAGACTATGGCTACACCTTC.

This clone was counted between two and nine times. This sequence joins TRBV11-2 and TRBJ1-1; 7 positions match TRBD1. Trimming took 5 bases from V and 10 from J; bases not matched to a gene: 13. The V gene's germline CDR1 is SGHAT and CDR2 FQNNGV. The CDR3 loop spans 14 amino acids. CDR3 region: CASSPQTGTPLAFF. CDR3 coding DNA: TGTGCCAGCAGCCCACAGACAGGGACTCCCCTAGCTTTCTTT.